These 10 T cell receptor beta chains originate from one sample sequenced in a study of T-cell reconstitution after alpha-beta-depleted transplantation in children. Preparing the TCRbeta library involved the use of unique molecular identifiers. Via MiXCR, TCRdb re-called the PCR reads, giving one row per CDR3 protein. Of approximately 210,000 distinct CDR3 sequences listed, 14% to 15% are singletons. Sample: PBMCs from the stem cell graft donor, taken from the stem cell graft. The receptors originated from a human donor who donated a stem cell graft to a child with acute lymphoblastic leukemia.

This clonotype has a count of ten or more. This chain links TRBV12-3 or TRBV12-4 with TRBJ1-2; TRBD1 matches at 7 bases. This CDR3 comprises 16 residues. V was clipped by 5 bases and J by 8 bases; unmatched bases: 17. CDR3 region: CASSQYSPRQGGGYTF. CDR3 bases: TGTGCCAGCAGTCAATACTCACCCCGACAGGGAGGGGGCTACACCTTC.

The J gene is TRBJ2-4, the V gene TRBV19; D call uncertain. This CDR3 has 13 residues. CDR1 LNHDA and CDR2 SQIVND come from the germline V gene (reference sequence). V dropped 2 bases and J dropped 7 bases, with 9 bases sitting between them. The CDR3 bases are TGTGCCAGTAGTATAACCGAGGCCAACATTCAGTACTTC. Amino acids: CASSITEANIQYF.

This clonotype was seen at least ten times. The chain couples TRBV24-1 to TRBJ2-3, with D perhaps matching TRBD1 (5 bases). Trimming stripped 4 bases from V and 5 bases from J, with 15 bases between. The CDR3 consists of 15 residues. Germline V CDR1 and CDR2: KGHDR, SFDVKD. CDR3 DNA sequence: TGTGCCACCAGTGACCCTCGGTCAGGGTTAGATACGCAGTATTTT. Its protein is CATSDPRSGLDTQYF.

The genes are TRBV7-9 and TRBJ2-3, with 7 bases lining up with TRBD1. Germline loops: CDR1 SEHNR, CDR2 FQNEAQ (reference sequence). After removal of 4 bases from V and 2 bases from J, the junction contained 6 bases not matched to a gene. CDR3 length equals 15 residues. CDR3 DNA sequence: TGTGCCAGCAGCTCGGGACAGACAGACACAGATACGCAGTATTTT. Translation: CASSSGQTDTDTQYF.

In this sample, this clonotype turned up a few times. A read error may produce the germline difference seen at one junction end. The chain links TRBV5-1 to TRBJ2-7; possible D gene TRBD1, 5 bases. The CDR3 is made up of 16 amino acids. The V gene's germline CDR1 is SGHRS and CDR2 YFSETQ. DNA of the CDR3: TGCGCCGGCAGCTTGAGCACCCCAGGGTCAGTCTACGAGCAGTACTTC. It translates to CAGSLSTPGSVYEQYF.

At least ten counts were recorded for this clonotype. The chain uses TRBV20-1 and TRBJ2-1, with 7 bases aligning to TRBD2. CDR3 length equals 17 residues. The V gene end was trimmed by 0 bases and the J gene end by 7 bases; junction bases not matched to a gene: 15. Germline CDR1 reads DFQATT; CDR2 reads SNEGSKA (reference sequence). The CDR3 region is CSARDSRTRWWANEQFF. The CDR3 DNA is TGCAGTGCTAGAGATTCCCGGACTAGGTGGTGGGCAAATGAGCAGTTCTTC.

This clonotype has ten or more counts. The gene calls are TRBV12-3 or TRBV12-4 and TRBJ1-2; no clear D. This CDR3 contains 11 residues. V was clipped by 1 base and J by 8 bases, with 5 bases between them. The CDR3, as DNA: TGTGCCAGCAGTTTAGTAACGGGCTACACCTTC. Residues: CASSLVTGYTF.

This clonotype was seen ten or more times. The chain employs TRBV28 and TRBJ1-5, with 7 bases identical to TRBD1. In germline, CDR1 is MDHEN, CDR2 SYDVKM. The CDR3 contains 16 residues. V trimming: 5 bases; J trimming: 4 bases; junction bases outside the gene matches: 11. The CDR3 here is CASSPQGKGRNQPQHF. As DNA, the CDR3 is TGTGCCAGCAGTCCACAGGGGAAAGGGAGGAATCAGCCCCAGCATTTT.

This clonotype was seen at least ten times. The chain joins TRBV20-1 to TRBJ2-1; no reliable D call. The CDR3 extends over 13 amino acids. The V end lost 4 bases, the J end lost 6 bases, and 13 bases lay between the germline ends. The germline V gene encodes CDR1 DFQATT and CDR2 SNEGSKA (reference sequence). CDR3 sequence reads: CSANVLGSNEQFF. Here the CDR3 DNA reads TGCAGTGCTAACGTCCTAGGATCCAATGAGCAGTTCTTC.

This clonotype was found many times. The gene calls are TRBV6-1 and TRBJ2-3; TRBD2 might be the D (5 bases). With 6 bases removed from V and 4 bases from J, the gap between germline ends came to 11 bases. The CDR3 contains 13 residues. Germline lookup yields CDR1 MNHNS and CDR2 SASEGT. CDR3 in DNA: TGTGCCAGCAGCCGTACGGAGGCAGATACGCAGTATTTT. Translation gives CASSRTEADTQYF.